This T cell receptor beta chain was profiled in a study of vaccination and CD4 T cells after COVID-19 (dated by TCRdb to about 2022). Concerning the study at large: SARS-CoV-2 positivity had been established in the convalescent patients by nasal swab PCR, and mild disease was recorded in under ten of these patients and severe disease in one. The convalescent cohort comprised six males and four females, including two Hispanic individuals, seven Caucasians, two Asians and one multiracial person. Participants received two doses of either the Pfizer-BioNTech BNT162b2 vaccine (n=8) or the Moderna mRNA-1273 vaccine (n=2). Post-COVID blood samples were collected from convalescent patients a median of around 100 days after diagnosis, with a range of roughly 30 to 161 days. The time from the second vaccine dose to post-vaccine blood sampling had a median of roughly 70 days and ranged from about 14 to 250 days. The cultures were stimulated with overlapping spike peptide pools from SARS-CoV-2 and from the common cold coronaviruses HCoV-NL63, HCoV-OC43 and HCoV-229E. As controls, cultures received a CEFX viral epitope pool (the positive control), an HIV-1 Nef peptide pool (the negative control), or no peptide at all. In over 8 COVID-19 convalescent patients and several infection-naive healthy vaccine recipients, researchers compared the spike-specific CD4+ TCR repertoire from before mRNA vaccination with the repertoire from after. Findings and caveats that apply to the study as a whole: An increase in the median number of SARS-CoV-2-reactive clonotypes from some 20 after infection to some 38 after vaccination was observed, but the change was not found to be significant. Only a relatively small number of convalescent patients were included in the study, and early timepoints following natural infection were not analyzed. In convalescent patients, a median around 89% of post-vaccine SARS-CoV-2-reactive clones were detected only after vaccination, suggesting vaccine-specific priming. Of the vaccine-specific clones found in convalescent patients, nearly all (304 of 307) were mono-reactive for SARS-CoV-2 spike instead of being cross-reactive with common cold coronaviruses.

Per the publication, the treatment or condition label means: approximately nine-day PBMC culture with coronavirus spike peptide pools or control peptides (ViraFEST assay). The ViraFEST assay, used in the study, expanded antigen-specific T cells with peptide pools and then identified the expanded clonotypes through TCR sequencing. The convalescent patients' positive SARS-CoV-2 PCR tests were from March to December 2020, which was before the Alpha, Beta and Delta variants emerged in the United States. Each well held around 2 million PBMCs cultured with roughly 10 ug/ml peptide pools in IMDM containing around 5% human AB serum and roughly 9 IU/ml IL-2. On days 3 and 7, half of the culture medium was replaced with fresh IL-2-containing medium. After 10 days of culture, CD4+ T cells were isolated by negative selection with the EasySep CD4+ T cell isolation kit. Ficoll-Paque Plus gradient centrifugation was used to isolate PBMCs from whole blood, and the isolated PBMCs were then either used fresh or cryopreserved at -140C. Each culture condition was generally run in triplicate wells.

The CDR3 measures 12 amino acids from cysteine to phenylalanine. Only the CDR3 part of the read is kept: 36 bases, read in frame from the first base. CDR1 is given as GTSNPN and CDR2 as SVGIG, both from the germline V gene (reference sequence). Trimming removed 5 bases from V and 7 bases from J, leaving 12 bases between the germline ends. Turning to this clonotype: It has no known antigen specificity. No qualities accompany the bases; no much larger clone lies one base away.

Preparation of the library involved PCR. TCR sequencing of DNA from cultured CD4+ T cells used the Oncomine TCR Beta short-read assay at the Johns Hopkins FTIC core. The QIAamp micro DNA kit was used to extract genomic DNA from the cultured CD4+ T cells. Oncomine TCR Beta libraries from cultured CD4+ T cells were pooled with unique dual indexes and sequenced on an Illumina iSeq 100. On the study's bioinformatics: Non-productive sequences were filtered out, and CDR3s that did not start with C, did not end with F or W, or were shorter than 7 amino acids were discarded. The MANAFEST web application identified antigen-specific clonotypes by comparing peptide-stimulated wells against reference wells and other culture wells. To be called positive, a clone needed an FDR below 0.05, an odds ratio above 5, and a productive frequency above 0.1% in at least two of three replicate wells. Clonotypes that were significantly expanded in both SARS-CoV-2 spike wells and at least one common cold coronavirus spike condition were defined as cross-reactive. Using R version 3.6.1, CDR3 homology was evaluated through Levenshtein distances (stringdist) along with unrooted phylogenetic trees (ape). The public reads were run again by TCRdb, first through fastp at Q25 and then through MiXCR, and only productive beta chains were kept. All rows with the same CDR3 protein become a single entry with the most common DNA and genes. The V and J calls reflect TCRdb's pipeline rather than the authors' work. This sample holds 14,000 to 15,000 distinct CDR3 sequences; 53% were observed only once. The ten most abundant clones make up roughly 12% of the sample.

This clonotype originated in a human donor who had recovered from COVID-19. Sequencing was done on a sample of CD4+ T cells from blood, cultured in vitro. The chain employs TRBV30 and TRBJ1-3, with no reliable assignment of the D segment. The CDR3 is CAWGRLENTIYF. The DNA sequence is as follows: TGTGCCTGGGGACGGCTCGAGAACACCATATATTTT.